This is a list of T cell receptor beta chains from one sample in a study of T cells in Graves' hyperthyroidism and ophthalmopathy. TCRdb re-analysed the multiplex PCR reads in MiXCR, keeping a single row per CDR3 protein. This sample has fewer than 750,000 distinct CDR3 sequences; about 14% occur once, and the top ten carry about an eighth. Source material: blood. These receptor sequences come from a woman aged 45-65 years with Graves' ophthalmopathy. Each CDR3 is given with its conserved first and last residue. The D gene is left open where the match is weak. Clone sizes are given selectively: once, few, many, or a class where the clone is expanded.

-	many	14	TRBV27	TRBJ2-7	TGTGCCAGCAGTTTACGGATAACATCCTACGAGCAGTACTTC	CASSLRITSYEQYF
-	-	17	TRBV7-9	TRBJ1-1	TGTGCCAGCAGCCATGGCTCCCGGGGGTCGGTGAACACTGAAGCTTTCTTT	CASSHGSRGSVNTEAFF
-	many	13	TRBV20-1	TRBJ2-5	TGCAGTGCAAGGGGAACGGGACTAGAGACCCAGTACTTC	CSARGTGLETQYF
-	many	16	TRBV5-1	TRBJ2-3	TGCGCCAGCAGCTTGGGTTCCCAGCGGGTAACAGATACGCAGTATTTT	CASSLGSQRVTDTQYF
-	many	15	TRBV6-1	TRBJ2-1	TGTGCCAGCAGTTATCTAGCGAGCGCCTACAATGAGCAGTTCTTC	CASSYLASAYNEQFF
-	many	13	TRBV7-2	TRBJ2-3	TGTGCCAGCGGGGTTCCCTTCACAGATACGCAGTATTTT	CASGVPFTDTQYF
TRBD2	many	15	TRBV9	TRBJ2-1	TGTGCCAGCAGCGTAGGACTAGCGCCTAACAATGAGCAGTTCTTC	CASSVGLAPNNEQFF
-	-	15	TRBV2	TRBJ2-2	TGTGCCAGCATTTACGGCAGAGCCAACACCGGGGAGCTGTTTTTT	CASIYGRANTGELFF
-	many	13	TRBV7-2	TRBJ2-1	TGTGCCAGCAGCTTAGGGCTGGGCGGTGAGCAGTTCTTC	CASSLGLGGEQFF
TRBD2	few	16	TRBV4-2	TRBJ2-2	TGTGCCAGCAGCCAAAGGGCGGGGGGGAACACCGGGGAGCTGTTTTTT	CASSQRAGGNTGELFF
TRBD2	many	15	TRBV27	TRBJ2-1	TGTGCCAGCAGTTTGAAAGCGGGAGGGCCCTATGAGCAGTTCTTC	CASSLKAGGPYEQFF
-	many	18	TRBV20-1	TRBJ1-1	TGCAGTGCTAGAGATCTCCTAGCACGAGGAGTTCAACACACTGAAGCTTTCTTT	CSARDLLARGVQHTEAFF
-	-	13	TRBV20-1	TRBJ1-2	TGCAGTGCTAGAGACAAAGAGGAATATGGCTACACCTTC	CSARDKEEYGYTF
TRBD2	-	15	TRBV29-1	TRBJ2-7	TGCAGCGTTGCCTCTAGCGGGAGCGGGTCCTACGAGCAGTACTTC	CSVASSGSGSYEQYF
TRBD1	-	13	TRBV24-1	TRBJ2-5	TGTGCCACCTCCGGGACAGTCCAAGAGACCCAGTACTTC	CATSGTVQETQYF
-	few	18	TRBV18	TRBJ1-3	TGTGCCAGCTCACCGGGGGGACTGAGGGACGACTCTGGAAACACCATATATTTT	CASSPGGLRDDSGNTIYF
-	-	12	TRBV29-1	TRBJ2-7	TGCAGCGTTGAAGAGGGTGGCTACGAGCAGTACTTC	CSVEEGGYEQYF
-	many	12	TRBV2	TRBJ1-6	TGTGCCAGCATGCTCCCGCGTTCACCCCTCCACTTT	CASMLPRSPLHF
TRBD2	many	18	TRBV7-8	TRBJ2-1	TGTGCCAGCAGCCAAAACCCGGGACTAGCGGGAGAGGGGAATGAGCAGTTCTTC	CASSQNPGLAGEGNEQFF
-	many	15	TRBV5-6	TRBJ2-5	TGTGCCAGCAGCGTTAGCTTCTCGTACCAAGAGACCCAGTACTTC	CASSVSFSYQETQYF
-	few	13	TRBV6-2/TRBV6-3	TRBJ1-1	TGTGCCAGCAGTTACAGGTCCGCGGCTGAAGCTTTCTTT	CASSYRSAAEAFF
TRBD2	few	15	TRBV7-6	TRBJ2-5	TGTGCCTGCAGCTTAGAACTAGCGAGACAAGAGACCCAGTACTTC	CACSLELARQETQYF
-	many	15	TRBV28	TRBJ2-7	TGTGCCAGCAGGCGAAGCGGGACAGCCACCTACGAGCAGTACTTC	CASRRSGTATYEQYF
TRBD2	-	16	TRBV20-1	TRBJ2-1	TGCAGTGCTAGAGATCGTGGGACTAGCGACTACAATGAGCAGTTCTTC	CSARDRGTSDYNEQFF
TRBD2	many	19	TRBV6-1	TRBJ2-1	TGTGCCAGCAGTCTTCGTATTTCCGGGACTAGCCGGAGCGGCAATGAGCAGTTCTTC	CASSLRISGTSRSGNEQFF
-	-	16	TRBV29-1	TRBJ2-3	TGCAGCGTTGATGGGTTTCCAACACCTAGCACAGATACGCAGTATTTT	CSVDGFPTPSTDTQYF
-	few	15	TRBV28	TRBJ1-5	TGTGCCAGCACCCCGGGGAGACTTAGCAATCAGCCCCAGCATTTT	CASTPGRLSNQPQHF
-	-	12	TRBV29-1	TRBJ1-1	TGCAGCGCGGACCCATGGAACACTGAAGCTTTCTTT	CSADPWNTEAFF
TRBD2	many	15	TRBV6-2/TRBV6-3	TRBJ2-1	TGTGCCAGCAGGCCCCGGACTAGCGGGATGGATGAGCAGTTCTTC	CASRPRTSGMDEQFF
-	many	24	TRBV28	TRBJ2-1	TGTGCCAGCAGTTTAAGTTCCGGGATCTTCCAACGGGATACTTCCGACAGGTCCTACAATGAGCAGTTCTTC	CASSLSSGIFQRDTSDRSYNEQFF
TRBD2	many	15	TRBV5-1	TRBJ2-1	TGCGCCAGCAGCGGCCCCTCTAGCGGCTACAATGAGCAGTTCTTC	CASSGPSSGYNEQFF
-	many	24	TRBV20-1	TRBJ2-5	TGCAGTGCTAGAGGCACGGAACCCTTGCTCGTTAAGGTTGGGCTCTCGGGACCGAAAGAGACCCAGTACTTC	CSARGTEPLLVKVGLSGPKETQYF
-	many	16	TRBV6-1	TRBJ1-5	TGTGCCAGCAGTGAAGGGTGGGGGCGGCGGGATCAGCCCCAGCATTTT	CASSEGWGRRDQPQHF
TRBD1	many	17	TRBV28	TRBJ1-6	TGTGCCAGCAGGAAAACACCGAAGACAGGGTTTAATTCACCCCTCCACTTT	CASRKTPKTGFNSPLHF
-	-	16	TRBV24-1	TRBJ2-6	TGTGCCACCAGTTCGGGATTCCTCTCTGGGGCCAACGTCCTGACTTTC	CATSSGFLSGANVLTF
TRBD2	many	14	TRBV29-1	TRBJ2-1	TGCAGCGTCAAGACTAGCGCTGAGAATAATGAGCAGTTCTTC	CSVKTSAENNEQFF
-	few	16	TRBV6-1	TRBJ1-5	TGTGCCAGCAGTGATATTTTGGCAGACAGGAATCAGCCCCAGCATTTT	CASSDILADRNQPQHF
-	many	14	TRBV30	TRBJ1-2	TGTGCCTGGATTAGGAACAGGGAGAGCGGTGGCTACACCTTC	CAWIRNRESGGYTF
-	many	17	TRBV7-3	TRBJ2-7	TGTGCCAGCAGCCCAAACCCGCGAAAAAACAACCCCTACGAGCAGTACTTC	CASSPNPRKNNPYEQYF
-	-	14	TRBV6-1	TRBJ1-2	TGTGCCAGCAGTGATATAAACAGCAAATATGGCTACACCTTC	CASSDINSKYGYTF
-	many	16	TRBV7-2	TRBJ1-1	TGTGCCAGCAGCTTAGTCAGAACGGTAAAGGACACTGAAGCTTTCTTT	CASSLVRTVKDTEAFF
-	few	14	TRBV20-1	TRBJ1-2	TGCAGTGCCCTTCGGCGGGGGGCAGACTATGGCTACACCTTC	CSALRRGADYGYTF
-	few	15	TRBV20-1	TRBJ1-5	TGCAGTGCTAGGAACAGGGAGTTTAGCAATCAGCCCCAGCATTTT	CSARNREFSNQPQHF
-	-	16	TRBV27	TRBJ2-7	TGTGCCAGCAGTTCCTCAGGGGGGATCCCCCCCTACGAGCAGTACTTC	CASSSSGGIPPYEQYF
TRBD2	many	16	TRBV20-1	TRBJ2-7	TGCAGTGCTAGAGTTCTACTAGCGGGAACATCCTACGAGCAGTACTTC	CSARVLLAGTSYEQYF
TRBD1	few	15	TRBV15	TRBJ1-2	TGTGCCACCAGCAGAGATCGGGACAGGATCTATGGCTACACCTTC	CATSRDRDRIYGYTF
-	many	15	TRBV5-1	TRBJ2-1	TGCGCCAGCAGAGATCTTAGCGGTTCCTACAATGAGCAGTTCTTC	CASRDLSGSYNEQFF
TRBD2	-	14	TRBV7-8	TRBJ2-7	TGTGCCAGCAGCTTTAGCGGGGGGCCCTACGAGCAGTACTTC	CASSFSGGPYEQYF
TRBD2	-	15	TRBV12-3/TRBV12-4	TRBJ2-7	TGTGCCAGCAGTTTGAGTCTAGCGGGGATCCACGAGCAGTACTTC	CASSLSLAGIHEQYF
TRBD2	many	15	TRBV7-9	TRBJ2-3	TGTGCCAGCAGCTTATCGCTAGCGGTCGCAGATACGCAGTATTTT	CASSLSLAVADTQYF